This T cell receptor (beta chain) was identified during a study of beta chain features in type 1 diabetes. Study-wide points: VDJ junctions sequenced from type 1 diabetes patients showed fewer insertions and more deletions.

V lost 3 bases, J lost 7 bases, and 4 bases lay in between. The CDR3 loop spans 11 amino acids. Germline V lookup: CDR1 LNHDA, CDR2 SQIVND (reference sequence). The isolated RNA, all of it, was reverse transcribed, so expressed TCRB transcripts were what got sequenced. The method was immunoSEQ multiplex PCR; TCRdb's version includes in-frame clones alone and lacks a portion of them. Of around 250,000 clones listed, 12% to 15% are singletons. This clone was found a few times. Its specificity is not known. V gene TRBV19 combines with J gene TRBJ2-1, with unresolved D. Sequenced sample: naive CD4+ T cells from blood. The receptor was derived from a woman in her thirties or forties in good health. CDR3 nucleotide sequence: TGTGCCAGTAGTATTCTAAATGAGCAGTTCTTC. Its protein is CASSILNEQFF. Full variable domain (remainder filled in from reference TRBV19 and TRBJ2-1): DGGITQSPKYLFRKEGQNVTLSCEQNLNHDAMYWYRQDPGQGLRLIYYSQIVNDFQKGDIAEGYSVSREKKESFPLTVTSAQKNPTAFYLCASSILNEQFFGPGTRLTVL.